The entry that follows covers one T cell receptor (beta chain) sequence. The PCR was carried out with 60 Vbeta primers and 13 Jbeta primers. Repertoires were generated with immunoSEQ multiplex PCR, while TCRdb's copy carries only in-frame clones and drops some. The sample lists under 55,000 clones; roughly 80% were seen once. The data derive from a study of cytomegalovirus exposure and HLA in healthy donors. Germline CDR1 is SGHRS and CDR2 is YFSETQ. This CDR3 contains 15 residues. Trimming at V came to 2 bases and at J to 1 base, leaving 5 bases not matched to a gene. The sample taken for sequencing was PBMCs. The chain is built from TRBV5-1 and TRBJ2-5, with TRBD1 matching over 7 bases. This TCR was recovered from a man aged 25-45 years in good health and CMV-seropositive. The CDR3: CASSLLGDSQETQYF. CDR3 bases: TGCGCCAGCAGCTTATTAGGGGACAGCCAAGAGACCCAGTACTTC.